The present entry profiles one T cell receptor beta chain with its context. Per the original methods: Amplification from reference gene primers served as the basis for estimated nucleated cell counts. Here immunoSEQ multiplex PCR was the method, and the copy in TCRdb shows in-frame clones only, minus some. The D gene and trimming were derived from the DNA, and the V and J assignments and clone size from that table. There are about 130,000 clones in the sample; 80% to 85% occur only once, and about 3.8% lies in the top ten. The length of the CDR3 is 14 residues. The junction had 6 bases not matched to a gene; V was cut back by 1 base and J by 6 bases. Germline assignment: CDR1 SQVTM and CDR2 ANQGSEA. This record comes from a study of blood T cell repertoires in COVID-19.

The sample comprised peripheral blood. This receptor was obtained from a woman between 45 and 65 years old with acute or convalescent COVID-19. This chain joins TRBV29-1 and TRBJ2-1, with 7 nucleotides matching TRBD2. Here the CDR3 reads CSVEGGRMVNEQFF. CDR3 nucleotide sequence: TGCAGCGTTGAAGGCGGGAGAATGGTCAATGAGCAGTTCTTC.